These 15 T cell receptor beta chains share one sample of origin, sequenced in a study of blood T cell repertoires in COVID-19. The table came from immunoSEQ multiplex PCR; TCRdb's copy has only in-frame clones and leaves some out. The data show 65,000 to 90,000 clones, 75% to 85% seen once. The source material was peripheral blood. These receptors were taken from a woman aged 55 to 70 with acute or convalescent COVID-19.

J is TRBJ2-3 and V is TRBV10-1, with TRBD1 matching over 9 bases. Germline assignment: CDR1 WNHNN and CDR2 SYGVQD (reference sequence). V trimming: 0 bases; J trimming: 4 bases; junction bases outside the gene matches: 5. CDR3 length equals 16 residues. CDR3 loop: CASSESLGQGPDTQYF. For the CDR3, the DNA is TGCGCCAGCAGTGAGTCATTGGGACAGGGCCCAGATACGCAGTATTTT.

J is TRBJ1-2 and V is TRBV6-5, with D tentatively TRBD1 (6 bases). Germline V lookup: CDR1 MNHEY, CDR2 SVGAGI. Trimming shortened V by 7 bases and J by 4 bases, and 13 bases separated the two germline ends. This CDR3 is 13 amino acids long. DNA for the CDR3: TGTGCCAGCACTATTACAGGGTCCTATGGCTACACCTTC. Translating gives CASTITGSYGYTF.

The chain has TRBV5-1 and TRBJ2-3, with D maybe TRBD2 (5 bases). The CDR3 contains 14 residues. Deletions cut 4 bases from V and 2 bases from J, with 11 bases between. CDR1 and CDR2 from the germline V gene are SGHRS and YFSETQ. DNA of the CDR3: TGCGCCAGCAGCCTCGGACTCAACACAGATACGCAGTATTTT. Translated: CASSLGLNTDTQYF.

V gene TRBV11-2 combines with J gene TRBJ2-2; 13 bases match TRBD2. This CDR3 is 16 amino acids long. The ends lost 7 bases at V and 1 base at J; junction bases unmatched: 3. Per germline, CDR1 SGHAT and CDR2 FQNNGV. CDR3 protein: CASNRLAGGNTGELFF. As DNA, the CDR3 is TGTGCCAGCAACAGACTAGCGGGGGGGAACACCGGGGAGCTGTTTTTT.

The chain has TRBV4-1 and TRBJ1-3; tentatively, D is TRBD1 (5 bases). The V end lost 6 bases, the J end lost 1 base, and 19 bases lay between the germline ends. The CDR3 sequence is 17 residues long. CDR1 MGHRA and CDR2 YSYEKL come from the germline V gene. The CDR3 DNA sequence: TGCGCCAGCAGACCGCTTGGGCAGGGCCTTTCTGGAAACACCATATATTTT. This gives the protein CASRPLGQGLSGNTIYF.

The chain links TRBV4-2 to TRBJ1-5; D is ambiguous. The CDR3 is 14 amino acids. The V end was cut by 0 bases, the J end by 4 bases, with 7 bases between. Per the germline V gene, CDR1 is LGHNA and CDR2 is YNFKEQ. The CDR3 DNA sequence: TGTGCCAGCAGCCAAGATGCGGGAAATCAGCCCCAGCATTTT. Protein: CASSQDAGNQPQHF.

This chain links TRBV28 with TRBJ1-2, with a weak D call TRBD1 (5 bases). CDR3 length equals 14 residues. Germline V lookup: CDR1 MDHEN, CDR2 SYDVKM. The V end lost 2 bases, the J end lost 8 bases, and 15 bases lay between the germline ends. The CDR3 region is CASSLGGGTRGYTF. The CDR3 DNA sequence: TGTGCCAGCAGTTTAGGCGGGGGGACGAGGGGCTACACCTTC.

This chain connects TRBV15 to TRBJ1-2; 7 bases fit TRBD1. The germline V gene has CDR1 LNHNV and CDR2 YYDKDF (reference sequence). With 0 bases clipped from V and 5 bases from J, the junction kept 6 bases outside the gene matches. This CDR3 spans 15 amino acids. CDR3 sequence: CATSRDQGGAYGYTF. The CDR3 coding sequence is TGTGCCACCAGCAGAGATCAGGGGGGCGCGTATGGCTACACCTTC.

The chain recombines TRBV9 with TRBJ1-2; 9 nucleotides line up with TRBD1. J was trimmed by 2 bases and V by 4 bases; bases with no gene match: 3. In germline, CDR1 is SGDLS, CDR2 YYNGEE. The CDR3 consists of 14 residues. As DNA, the CDR3 is TGTGCCAGCAGCCCCGGGACAGGGAACTATGGCTACACCTTC. Translating gives CASSPGTGNYGYTF.

The chain recombines TRBV6-5 with TRBJ1-3; TRBD1 is a possible D gene (6 bases). The V gene's germline CDR1 is MNHEY and CDR2 SVGAGI. With 9 bases removed from V and 4 bases from J, the gap between germline ends came to 16 bases. There are 14 residues in the CDR3. CDR3 loop: CASGPGVPGNTIYF. DNA for the CDR3: TGTGCCAGTGGACCAGGGGTCCCCGGAAACACCATATATTTT.

The rearrangement links TRBV7-9 to TRBJ2-5; 15 positions agree with TRBD2. There are 16 residues in the CDR3. The V gene end was trimmed by 5 bases and the J gene end by 2 bases; junction bases not matched to a gene: 3. Germline assignment: CDR1 SEHNR and CDR2 FQNEAQ (reference sequence). The CDR3 coding sequence is TGTGCCAGCAGCCAAGGGACTAGCGGGGGGCAAGAGACCCAGTACTTC. Its protein product is CASSQGTSGGQETQYF.

This chain uses TRBV27 with TRBJ2-1; tentative D call: TRBD2 (6 bases). CDR1 and CDR2 from the germline V gene are MNHEY and SMNVEV (reference sequence). There are 16 residues in the CDR3. The V end lost 0 bases, the J end lost 1 base, and 10 bases lay between the germline ends. The CDR3 region has the DNA TGTGCCAGCAGTTTATCCCTGGGGGGTTCCTACAATGAGCAGTTCTTC. This translates into CASSLSLGGSYNEQFF.

This chain uses TRBV6-1 with TRBJ1-5; 9 positions match TRBD1. In germline, CDR1 is MNHNS, CDR2 SASEGT. The length of the CDR3 is 19 residues. Trimming cost V 4 bases and J 5 bases; bases outside gene matches: 18. The CDR3 coding sequence is TGTGCCAGCAGTGCCTACCGGGGGACAGGGAGCCTTGGGGATCAGCCCCAGCATTTT. Translated: CASSAYRGTGSLGDQPQHF.

In this sample, this clone turned up a few times. This specimen includes other DNA sequences encoding the same CDR3. This chain uses TRBV12-3 or TRBV12-4 with TRBJ1-2; the D is unclear. This CDR3 has 13 residues. With 6 bases removed from V and 4 bases from J, the gap between germline ends came to 12 bases. CDR3 DNA sequence: TGTGCCAGCAGGAAAAGTGAGGCCTATGGCTACACCTTC. This sequence encodes CASRKSEAYGYTF.

The chain joins TRBV10-3 to TRBJ2-5, with 8 bases identical to TRBD1. V dropped 4 bases and J dropped 5; count of bases not matched to a gene: 3. Germline V gene lookup returns CDR1 ENHRY and CDR2 SYGVKD. This CDR3 contains 13 residues. CDR3 in DNA: TGTGCCATCAGTGCCACAGGGGGGGAGACCCAGTACTTC. This translates into CAISATGGETQYF.